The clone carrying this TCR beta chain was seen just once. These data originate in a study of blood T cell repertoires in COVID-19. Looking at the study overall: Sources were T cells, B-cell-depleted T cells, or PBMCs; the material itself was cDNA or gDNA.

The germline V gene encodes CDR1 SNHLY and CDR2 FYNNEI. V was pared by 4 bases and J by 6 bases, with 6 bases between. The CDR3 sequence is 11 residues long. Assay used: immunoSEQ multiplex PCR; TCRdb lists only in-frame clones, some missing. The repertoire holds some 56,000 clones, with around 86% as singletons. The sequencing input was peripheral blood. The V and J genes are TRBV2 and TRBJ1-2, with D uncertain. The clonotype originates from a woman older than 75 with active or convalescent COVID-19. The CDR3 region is CASSVSNGYTF. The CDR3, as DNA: TGTGCCAGCAGTGTCTCTAATGGCTACACCTTC. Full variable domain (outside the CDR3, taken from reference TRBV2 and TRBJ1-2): EPEVTQTPSHQVTQMGQEVILRCVPISNHLYFYWYRQILGQKVEFLVSFYNNEISEKSEIFDDQFSVERPDGSNFTLKIRSTKLEDSAMYFCASSVSNGYTFGSGTRLTVV.